Sequencing of this T cell receptor (beta chain) was carried out in a study of T cell changes during pregnancy in multiple sclerosis. The CDR3 length is 14 residues. Trimming removed 4 bases at V and 3 bases at J, with 14 bases between. Looked up from germline, CDR1 is SGDLS and CDR2 is YYNGEE. Measured with immunoSEQ multiplex PCR; TCRdb has only the in-frame clones, and not every one. The data show over 90,000 clones, around 93% seen once. The clonotype comes from a female donor with multiple sclerosis, enrolled in a pregnancy study. The chain carries TRBV9 and TRBJ2-7, with TRBD1 as a possible D gene (6 bases). Sample: peripheral blood, taken after pregnancy. CDR3 coding DNA: TGTGCCAGCAGCCCACGGACAGACCGCTACGAGCAGTACTTC. Encoded protein: CASSPRTDRYEQYF. Full variable domain (rest looked up from reference TRBV9 and TRBJ2-7): DSGVTQTPKHLITATGQRVTLRCSPRSGDLSVYWYQQSLDQGLQFLIQYYNGEERAKGNILERFSAQQFPDLHSELNLSSLELGDSALYFCASSPRTDRYEQYFGPGTRLTVT.